The present TCR beta chain was sequenced within a study of cytomegalovirus exposure and HLA in healthy donors. Whole-study results and caveats: TCR beta chains numbering under 200 were designated cytomegalovirus-associated.

Of note for this clone: What it binds is not known.

The data were produced by immunoSEQ multiplex PCR, yet TCRdb's version contains in-frame clones alone and is incomplete. The table lists under 250,000 clones, roughly 84% of them singletons, with approximately 2% in the top ten. The source is a woman between 18 and 29 years old in good health and CMV-seropositive. The sequenced sample was PBMCs.

The CDR3, as DNA: TGTGCCAGCAGTGTGCGGAGCTCGAACACTGAAGCTTTCTTT. This translates into CASSVRSSNTEAFF. The rearrangement uses TRBV2 and TRBJ1-1; unclear D gene. Germline V gene data show CDR1 as SNHLY and CDR2 as FYNNEI. V lost 4 bases to trimming and J lost 1 base, with 10 bases between them. The CDR3 is 14 residues long.